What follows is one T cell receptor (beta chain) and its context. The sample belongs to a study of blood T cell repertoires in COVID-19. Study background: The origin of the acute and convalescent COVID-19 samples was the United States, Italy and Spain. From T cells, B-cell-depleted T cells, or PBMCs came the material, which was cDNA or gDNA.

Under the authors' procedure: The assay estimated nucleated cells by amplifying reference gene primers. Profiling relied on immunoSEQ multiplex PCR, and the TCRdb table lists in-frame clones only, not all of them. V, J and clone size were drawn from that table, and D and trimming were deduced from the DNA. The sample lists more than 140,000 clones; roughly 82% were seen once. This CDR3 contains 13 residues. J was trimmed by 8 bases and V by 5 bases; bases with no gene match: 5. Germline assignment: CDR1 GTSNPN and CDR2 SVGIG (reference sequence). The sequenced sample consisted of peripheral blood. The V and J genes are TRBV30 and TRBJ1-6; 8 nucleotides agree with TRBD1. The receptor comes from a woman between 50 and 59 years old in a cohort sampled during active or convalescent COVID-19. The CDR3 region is CAWAPGQDSPLHF. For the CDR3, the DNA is TGTGCCTGGGCACCGGGACAGGATTCACCCCTCCACTTT. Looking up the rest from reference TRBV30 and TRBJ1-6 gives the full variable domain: SQTIHQWPATLVQPVGSPLSLECTVEGTSNPNLYWYRQAAGRGLQLLFYSVGIGQISSEVPQNLSASRPQDRQFILSSKKLLLSDSGFYLCAWAPGQDSPLHFGNGTRLTVT.